Below, 5 T cell receptor beta chains from the same sample are listed, as sequenced in a study of CD8 T cells in Susac syndrome. An amount of RNA that ranged from roughly 0.45 to 1 ug was reverse transcribed with random hexamers. From the immunoSEQ multiplex PCR reads, TCRdb called clonotypes with MiXCR, one entry per CDR3 protein. In the table there are more than 80,000 distinct CDR3 sequences, 94% of which are singletons. Sequences were obtained from CD8+ T cells from PBMCs. These receptors originate from a human donor with Susac syndrome.

This sequence joins TRBV7-8 and TRBJ2-5; D unresolved. V was pared by 1 base and J by 4 bases, with 13 bases between. There are 15 residues in the CDR3. Germline-derived CDR1 and CDR2 are SGHVS and FQNEAQ. In nucleotides, the CDR3 is TGTGCCAGCAGCTTAGTGGGCCAAAAAAGAGAGACCCAGTACTTC. Its translation: CASSLVGQKRETQYF.

The chain is built from TRBV9 and TRBJ2-6; TRBD1 is a possible D gene (6 bases). V was clipped by 2 bases and J by 0 bases, with 6 bases between them. CDR3 length equals 15 residues. Per germline, CDR1 SGDLS and CDR2 YYNGEE. The CDR3 nucleotides are TGTGCCAGCAGCGTCAGGGGCTCTGGGGCCAACGTCCTGACTTTC. It is translated as CASSVRGSGANVLTF.

The CDR3 bases are TGCAGTGCTAGCGACAGGGCAGCGCCTGAAGCTTTCTTT. The encoded protein is CSASDRAAPEAFF. The genes are TRBV20-1 and TRBJ1-1; TRBD1 matches at 7 bases. V shed 3 bases, J shed 6 bases, and the junction held 7 bases outside the gene matches. CDR1 DFQATT and CDR2 SNEGSKA come from the germline V gene (reference sequence). The CDR3 runs to 13 residues.

The chain uses TRBV12-3 or TRBV12-4 and TRBJ2-5; possibly TRBD1 for D (6 bases). V was clipped by 4 bases and J by 5 bases, with 14 bases between them. The length of the CDR3 is 14 residues. DNA for the CDR3: TGTGCCAGCAGTTCCACAGGGAGAGGGGAGACCCAGTACTTC. It translates to CASSSTGRGETQYF.

This rearrangement joins TRBV27 to TRBJ1-2; 7 nucleotides line up with TRBD1. From germline, CDR1 is MNHEY and CDR2 SMNVEV (reference sequence). This CDR3 has 13 residues. V shed 8 bases and J 4 bases; nucleotides not matched to a gene: 7. CDR3 nucleotide sequence: TGTGCCAGCGGAACCGGGACAGCCTATGGCTACACCTTC. It codes for CASGTGTAYGYTF.